This T cell receptor beta chain originates from a study of technical replicates of blood from several donors. The CDR3 extends over 16 amino acids. V was clipped by 6 bases and J by 4 bases; unmatched bases: 7. The germline V gene has CDR1 SGHVS and CDR2 FQNEAQ. Sequencing was performed with immunoSEQ multiplex PCR; in TCRdb, only in-frame clones are kept and a portion is missing. The data hold tens of thousands of clones, with less than 97% observed a single time. Material: T cells isolated from PBMCs. V and J are TRBV7-8 and TRBJ2-2, with 11 nucleotides matching TRBD2. This sequence originates from a human donor in good health. DNA for the CDR3: TGTGCCAGCAGGCTACTAGCGGGAGAGGGCACCGGGGAGCTGTTTTTT. Translation: CASRLLAGEGTGELFF.